Listed below are T cell receptor beta chains from one sample, sequenced in a study of T-cell reconstitution after alpha-beta-depleted transplantation in children. TCRdb re-called the PCR reads through MiXCR, storing one row per CDR3 protein. Of over 550,000 distinct CDR3 sequences listed, about 10% were seen once; the top ten hold 3.5% to 5%. Here the sequenced sample was PBMCs from the stem cell graft donor, taken from the stem cell graft. The receptors derive from a human donor who donated a stem cell graft to a child with acute myeloid leukemia. CDR3s leave out the opening cysteine and the closing phenylalanine or tryptophan. Some rows have no size entry. The others give once, few or many, or a class for an expanded clone.

cdr3_aa clone_size j_call v_call
ASSSSKIEAGELF few TRBJ2-2 TRBV11-2
ASTTGQGQRETQY few TRBJ2-5 TRBV7-8
SVQGSNYEQY few TRBJ2-7 TRBV29-1
ASRRGTNYGYT few TRBJ1-2 TRBV28
ASSQHAVGTGAREQF . TRBJ2-1 TRBV4-3
ASSTLAKNIQY few TRBJ2-4 TRBV2
ASSYSEVGETQY . TRBJ2-5 TRBV6-5
ASSFGDRATYEQY few TRBJ2-7 TRBV28
ASSEGTNSPLH . TRBJ1-6 TRBV5-1
ASSGGKQETQY few TRBJ2-5 TRBV7-7
ASRIEDSKNIQY few TRBJ2-4 TRBV2
ASSARGPLDGQF few TRBJ2-1 TRBV27
ASSASGRNANEQF . TRBJ2-1 TRBV9
ASSLDSGRSSYEQY few TRBJ2-7 TRBV11-2
ATSRATSYNEQF few TRBJ2-1 TRBV15
SVDGGRGADTQY few TRBJ2-3 TRBV29-1
ASRVGSYNEQF . TRBJ2-1 TRBV6-2/TRBV6-3
ASSFDRGNEKLF many TRBJ1-4 TRBV7-2
ASSYSSKASPLH . TRBJ1-6 TRBV6-2/TRBV6-3
ASSSDRGAYNSPLH many TRBJ1-6 TRBV7-9
ASSSTSGGEETQY . TRBJ2-5 TRBV28
ASSSDRERSTEAF few TRBJ1-1 TRBV7-9
ASRARGVANEKLF few TRBJ1-4 TRBV12-3/TRBV12-4
ASSLDPGNEQF . TRBJ2-1 TRBV7-3
ATSDQTGGQETQY . TRBJ2-5 TRBV24-1
ASSWRTGPGVEAF many TRBJ1-1 TRBV5-6
ASSLGRQSYEQY many TRBJ2-7 TRBV7-8
SASGGNEQF many TRBJ2-1 TRBV29-1
ASSPRDGTGELF . TRBJ2-2 TRBV7-6
SAQDGISYEQY few TRBJ2-7 TRBV20-1
ASSYGESNTQY . TRBJ2-3 TRBV6-5
SALLPGEETQY many TRBJ2-5 TRBV20-1
AWSVLPRQGRIGYT . TRBJ1-2 TRBV30
ATSRNRTRGTEAF few TRBJ1-1 TRBV15
ASSQVEGNPYEQY few TRBJ2-7 TRBV4-2
ASSEYGGGGGYT few TRBJ1-2 TRBV25-1
ASSGAQVQVDIQY . TRBJ2-4 TRBV10-2
ASSLALNRGSSGNTIY . TRBJ1-3 TRBV7-2
SVETSGREETQY few TRBJ2-5 TRBV29-1
ASSPSPVGKNIQY . TRBJ2-4 TRBV18
ASSFLQGANEQF many TRBJ2-1 TRBV12-3/TRBV12-4
ASGGTRRVNEQF . TRBJ2-1 TRBV6-1
ASSLTESGELF many TRBJ2-2 TRBV7-7
ASARDESYEQY . TRBJ2-7 TRBV12-3/TRBV12-4
ASSDSEGQGADTQY . TRBJ2-3 TRBV6-4
ASRPGGSRRNEQF . TRBJ2-1 TRBV6-1
ASSSRRPGEQY . TRBJ2-7 TRBV28
SARDSKGGWEQY many TRBJ2-7 TRBV20-1
ASSLHYNEQF few TRBJ2-1 TRBV5-1
ASSVGLEQY many TRBJ2-7 TRBV25-1
ASSPRQTGTLQEQF . TRBJ2-1 TRBV12-3/TRBV12-4
ATSLGTVSSYEQY . TRBJ2-7 TRBV15